The 23 T cell receptor beta chains presented below share a single source sample, sequenced in a study of blood T cell repertoires in COVID-19. TCRdb keeps only in-frame clones here, not all; method: immunoSEQ multiplex PCR. The sample yields about 130,000 clones, around 85% seen once. Sequencing input: peripheral blood. These receptors all come from a woman aged 50 to 65 with acute or convalescent COVID-19.

The chain employs TRBV10-3 and TRBJ1-5; TRBD1 matches at 8 bases. Trimming removed 4 bases from V and 6 bases from J; junction bases left unmatched: 5. The CDR3 extends over 14 amino acids. Germline CDR1 and CDR2: ENHRY and SYGVKD. The chain's CDR3 is CAISGRGQGQPQHF. CDR3 DNA sequence: TGTGCCATCAGTGGCCGCGGACAGGGTCAGCCCCAGCATTTT.

The chain is built from TRBV2 and TRBJ1-2; maybe TRBD1 (5 bases). Trimming pared 7 bases from V and 3 bases from J, leaving 12 bases between. This CDR3 is built from 13 residues. The germline V gene encodes CDR1 SNHLY and CDR2 FYNNEI. Here the CDR3 reads CASTLGQHYGYTF. As DNA, the CDR3 is TGTGCCAGCACTCTGGGGCAACACTATGGCTACACCTTC. The complete variable domain, with remaining parts taken from reference TRBV2 and TRBJ1-2, reads EPEVTQTPSHQVTQMGQEVILRCVPISNHLYFYWYRQILGQKVEFLVSFYNNEISEKSEIFDDQFSVERPDGSNFTLKIRSTKLEDSAMYFCASTLGQHYGYTFGSGTRLTVV.

V gene TRBV12-5 combines with J gene TRBJ1-5, with TRBD1 matching over 10 bases. This CDR3 has 17 amino acids. Germline V gene lookup returns CDR1 LGHNT and CDR2 FRNRAP. V was clipped by 5 bases and J by 0 bases; unmatched bases: 7. The CDR3 region has the DNA TGTGCTAGTGGTCTTCCCGGGACAGGGGCTAGCAATCAGCCCCAGCATTTT. Protein product: CASGLPGTGASNQPQHF.

The chain couples TRBV29-1 to TRBJ2-7, with 9 positions matching TRBD1. The germline gives CDR1 SQVTM, CDR2 ANQGSEA. Trimming at V came to 3 bases and at J to 0 bases, leaving 6 bases not matched to a gene. There are 15 residues in the CDR3. The CDR3 coding sequence is TGCAGCGTTGAGGGCACAGGGGGCAGCTCCTACGAGCAGTACTTC. Translating gives CSVEGTGGSSYEQYF.

The chain is built from TRBV30 and TRBJ1-2; 8 bases line up with TRBD1. The germline CDR1 and CDR2 sequences are GTSNPN and SVGIG (reference sequence). The CDR3 totals 14 residues. Trimming removed 5 bases from V and 1 base from J; junction bases left unmatched: 6. CDR3 sequence (DNA): TGTGCCTGGGGACAGGGTTTCGGTAACTATGGCTACACCTTC. The encoded protein is CAWGQGFGNYGYTF. Supplemented by reference TRBV30 and TRBJ1-2, the full variable domain reads SQTIHQWPATLVQPVGSPLSLECTVEGTSNPNLYWYRQAAGRGLQLLFYSVGIGQISSEVPQNLSASRPQDRQFILSSKKLLLSDSGFYLCAWGQGFGNYGYTFGSGTRLTVV.

This clone turned up a few times. V is TRBV5-5 and J is TRBJ1-1; weak D call: TRBD1 (5 bases). With 2 bases removed from V and 0 bases from J, the gap between germline ends came to 14 bases. Germline-derived CDR1 and CDR2 are SGHKS and YYEKEE (reference sequence). The length of the CDR3 is 16 residues. The CDR3: CASSFGGGAMNTEAFF. CDR3 in DNA: TGTGCCAGCAGCTTTGGGGGAGGGGCGATGAACACTGAAGCTTTCTTT.

This chain connects TRBV10-3 to TRBJ1-5; tentatively, D is TRBD1 (5 bases). The germline V gene has CDR1 ENHRY and CDR2 SYGVKD. The CDR3 covers 15 residues. V lost 4 bases to trimming and J lost 0 bases, with 10 bases between them. The CDR3 here is CAISATVNSNQPQHF. DNA of the CDR3: TGTGCCATCAGTGCGACAGTGAATAGCAATCAGCCCCAGCATTTT.

The chain employs TRBV5-8 and TRBJ2-1, with 7 nucleotides matching TRBD1. Germline assignment: CDR1 SGHTS and CDR2 YDEGEE. The length of the CDR3 is 16 residues. V was pared by 5 bases and J by 4 bases, with 12 bases of the junction left unmatched. The CDR3 is CASSPPTGSGYNEQFF. The CDR3 DNA sequence: TGTGCCAGCAGTCCCCCGACAGGGTCGGGGTACAATGAGCAGTTCTTC. Filled out from reference TRBV5-8 and TRBJ2-1, the complete variable domain reads EAGVTQSPTHLIKTRGQQATLRCSPISGHTSVYWYQQALGLGLQFLLWYDEGEERNRGNFPPRFSGRQFPNYSSELNVNALELEDSALYLCASSPPTGSGYNEQFFGPGTRLTVL.

V is TRBV27 and J is TRBJ1-6; 9 bases align to TRBD1. This CDR3 contains 14 residues. CDR1 and CDR2 (germline): MNHEY, SMNVEV (reference sequence). Unmatched junction bases numbered 3, after V lost 2 bases and J lost 10 bases. The CDR3 sequence is CASSLGTGRSPLHF. CDR3 DNA: TGTGCCAGCAGTTTAGGGACAGGGCGATCACCCCTCCACTTT.

This chain uses TRBV5-1 with TRBJ1-2; tentatively, D is TRBD1 (5 bases). The length of the CDR3 is 16 residues. Germline assignment: CDR1 SGHRS and CDR2 YFSETQ. V lost 4 bases and J lost 8, with 24 bases in between. For the CDR3, the DNA is TGCGCCAGCAGCGACTTTGACAGCCCAAAAAATAGAGGCTACACCTTC. Its translation: CASSDFDSPKNRGYTF.

The V gene is TRBV19, the J gene TRBJ1-5; D unresolved. This CDR3 is 13 amino acids long. Germline values: CDR1 LNHDA, CDR2 SQIVND (reference sequence). Trimming stripped 3 bases from V and 6 bases from J, with 9 bases between. CDR3 DNA: TGTGCCAGTAGTATGGGAGGAGGTCAGCCCCAGCATTTT. It encodes CASSMGGGQPQHF.

V gene TRBV19 combines with J gene TRBJ1-4; no clear D gene. This CDR3 contains 13 residues. V was shortened by 7 bases and J by 0 bases, with 6 bases between the two germline ends. The germline gives CDR1 LNHDA, CDR2 SQIVND (reference sequence). This CDR3 reads CASNSATNEKLFF. The CDR3 bases are TGTGCCAGTAACAGTGCAACTAATGAAAAACTGTTTTTT.

This clone has only one observation. This rearrangement joins TRBV3-1 (or the pseudogene TRBV3-2) to TRBJ1-1, with 9 bases identical to TRBD1. The CDR3 runs to 15 residues. J gave up 1 base and V 4 bases, and 4 bases lay outside the gene matches. Per germline, CDR1 LGHDT and CDR2 YNNKEL (reference sequence). CDR3 amino acids: CASSRSGQGNTEAFF. The CDR3, as DNA: TGTGCCAGCAGCCGGTCGGGACAGGGGAACACTGAAGCTTTCTTT.

This clone was recorded a few times. This chain uses TRBV7-9 with TRBJ2-1; TRBD1 might be the D (6 bases). V lost 2 bases and J 5 bases, leaving 7 bases between the germline ends. Germline assignment: CDR1 SEHNR and CDR2 FQNEAQ (reference sequence). CDR3 length: 13 residues. In nucleotides, the CDR3 is TGTGCCAGCAGCTTAACAGGGAACAATGAGCAGTTCTTC. Its protein product is CASSLTGNNEQFF.

This clone was observed a few times. The chain employs TRBV18 and TRBJ2-7, with D possibly matching TRBD1 (6 bases). The germline CDR1 and CDR2 sequences are KGHSH and LQKENI. V lost 4 bases and J lost 3, with 13 bases in between. There are 14 residues in the CDR3. The CDR3 DNA reads TGTGCCAGCTCACGCTCGGGACAATACTACGAGCAGTACTTC. It specifies CASSRSGQYYEQYF.

V usage is TRBV7-3 and J usage is TRBJ2-1, with 8 nucleotides matching TRBD2. Trimming took 4 bases from V and 8 from J; bases not matched to a gene: 7. Germline V lookup: CDR1 SGHTA, CDR2 FQGTGA. This CDR3 spans 14 amino acids. CDR3 loop: CASSSGLAGDEQFF. The CDR3 DNA follows: TGTGCCAGCAGCTCCGGACTAGCTGGGGATGAGCAGTTCTTC.

This clone is termed medium-sized (0.01 to 0.1%). J is TRBJ1-5 and V is TRBV19, with 10 bases identical to TRBD1. V shed 4 bases and J 2 bases; nucleotides not matched to a gene: 2. Germline values: CDR1 LNHDA, CDR2 SQIVND (reference sequence). CDR3 size: 15 residues. This CDR3 reads CASSTGTGGNQPQHF. In DNA, the CDR3 is TGTGCCAGTAGTACTGGGACAGGGGGCAATCAGCCCCAGCATTTT.

On this clone itself: The junction differs from germline at one of its ends, possibly a read error. The chain couples TRBV30 to TRBJ1-6; D unresolved. This CDR3 comprises 13 residues. Germline V gives CDR1 GTSNPN, CDR2 SVGIG (reference sequence). In DNA form, the CDR3 reads TGTGCCTGGAGGGAGTCCTACAATTCACCCCTCCACTTT. Translated: CAWRESYNSPLHF.

This chain uses TRBV9 with TRBJ1-6; 7 bases fit TRBD1. CDR1 SGDLS and CDR2 YYNGEE come from the germline V gene. CDR3 length: 15 residues. V was clipped by 6 bases and J by 9 bases; unmatched bases: 12. In DNA form, the CDR3 reads TGTGCCAGCACCTCTACAGGGGACCGGAGTTCACCCCTCCACTTT. Its translation: CASTSTGDRSSPLHF.

The chain uses TRBV19 and TRBJ1-1, with D perhaps TRBD1 (6 bases). The CDR3 contains 14 residues. V was pared by 4 bases and J by 4 bases, with 13 bases between. Germline assignment: CDR1 LNHDA and CDR2 SQIVND (reference sequence). CDR3 nucleotide sequence: TGTGCCAGTAGTACGGAACAGGGTTTCACTGAAGCTTTCTTT. This translates into CASSTEQGFTEAFF.

V is TRBV18 and J is TRBJ1-1; D not certain. V was pared by 3 bases and J by 3 bases, with 8 bases between. Germline V gene data show CDR1 as KGHSH and CDR2 as LQKENI. This CDR3 is built from 13 residues. CDR3 region: CASSPNTDTEAFF. The CDR3 DNA follows: TGTGCCAGCTCACCCAATACGGACACTGAAGCTTTCTTT. The whole variable domain, filled in from reference TRBV18 and TRBJ1-1, reads NAGVMQNPRHLVRRRGQEARLRCSPMKGHSHVYWYRQLPEEGLKFMVYLQKENIIDESGMPKERFSAEFPKEGPSILRIQQVVRGDSAAYFCASSPNTDTEAFFGQGTRLTVV.

V and J are TRBV11-2 and TRBJ1-1, with D possibly matching TRBD1 (5 bases). This CDR3 has 15 residues. Trimming shortened V by 1 base and J by 4 bases, and 13 bases separated the two germline ends. Germline CDR1 SGHAT, CDR2 FQNNGV. In DNA form, the CDR3 reads TGTGCCAGCAGCTTAGTGGGCAGGGTGGGCACTGAAGCTTTCTTT. Residues: CASSLVGRVGTEAFF.

J is TRBJ1-6 and V is TRBV6-4; maybe TRBD1 (6 bases). Germline values: CDR1 MRHNA, CDR2 SNTAGT. Trimming removed 4 bases at V and 7 bases at J, with 8 bases between. The CDR3 sequence is 13 residues long. This chain's CDR3 is CASSVDRNSPLHF. DNA for the CDR3: TGTGCCAGCAGTGTCGACAGGAATTCACCCCTCCACTTT.